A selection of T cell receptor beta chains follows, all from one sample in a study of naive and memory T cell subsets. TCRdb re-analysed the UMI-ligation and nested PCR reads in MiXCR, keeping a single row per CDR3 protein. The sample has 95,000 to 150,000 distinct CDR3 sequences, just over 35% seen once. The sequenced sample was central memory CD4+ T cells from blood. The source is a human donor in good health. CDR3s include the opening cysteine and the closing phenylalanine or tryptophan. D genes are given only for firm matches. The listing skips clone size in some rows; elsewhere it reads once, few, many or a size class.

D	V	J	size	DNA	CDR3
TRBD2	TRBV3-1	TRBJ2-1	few	TGTGCCAGCAGCTACGGACTAGCGGGGAACAATGAGCAGTTCTTC	CASSYGLAGNNEQFF
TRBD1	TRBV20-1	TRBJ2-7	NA	TGCAGTGCTTCGAAGCGAACGACAGGGGGACCCCGGGGCCACGAGCAGTACTTC	CSASKRTTGGPRGHEQYF
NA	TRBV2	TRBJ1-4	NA	TGTGCCAGCAGTGATGGCCCGCCCGAAAAACTGTTTTTT	CASSDGPPEKLFF
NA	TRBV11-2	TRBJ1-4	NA	TGTGCCAGCAGCTTAGAGAGGGCGAGAAATGAAAAACTGTTTTTT	CASSLERARNEKLFF
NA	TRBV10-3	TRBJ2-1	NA	TGTGCCACACTCGAGCCCACGGACAGAATAGCCAATGAGCAGTTCTTC	CATLEPTDRIANEQFF
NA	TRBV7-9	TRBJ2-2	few	TGTGCCAGCAGCTTAGGGAAACTAGGAGGCACCGGGGAGCTGTTTTTT	CASSLGKLGGTGELFF
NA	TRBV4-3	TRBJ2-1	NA	TGCGCCAGCAGCCATAAGGCAGGGAGGAACAATGAGCAGTTCTTC	CASSHKAGRNNEQFF
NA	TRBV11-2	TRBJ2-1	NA	TGTGCCAGCAGCTCTCGGGGGAGCTCCTACAATGAGCAGTTCTTC	CASSSRGSSYNEQFF
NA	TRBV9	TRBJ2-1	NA	TGTGCCAGCAGCCCGAAAGGGGAACTCTGGTACAATGAGCAGTTCTTC	CASSPKGELWYNEQFF
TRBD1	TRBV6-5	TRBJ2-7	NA	TGTGCCAGCAGTTACGGCCGGGACAGGGGGCGGGTCGAGCAGTACTTC	CASSYGRDRGRVEQYF
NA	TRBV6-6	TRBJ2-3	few	TGTGCCAGCAGTCAATGGACAGATACGCAGTATTTT	CASSQWTDTQYF
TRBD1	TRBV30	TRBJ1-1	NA	TGTGCCTGGGCCGACAGGGGGCGTCCAATGACGACTGAAGCTTTCTTT	CAWADRGRPMTTEAFF
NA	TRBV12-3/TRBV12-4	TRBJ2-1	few	TGTGCCAGCAGTCCGAGAAGGGGGGCGCGGGGTGAGCAGTTCTTC	CASSPRRGARGEQFF
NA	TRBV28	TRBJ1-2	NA	TGTGCCAGCCTCTCCTTAGACGGCTTCGGCTACACCTTC	CASLSLDGFGYTF
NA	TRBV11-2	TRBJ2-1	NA	TGTGCCAGCAGCGGCGGAACAGGGCCCCCCAACAATGAGCAGTTCTTC	CASSGGTGPPNNEQFF
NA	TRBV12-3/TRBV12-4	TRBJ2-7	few	TGTGCCAGCAGCCGGGGAGCCGAGCAGTACTTC	CASSRGAEQYF
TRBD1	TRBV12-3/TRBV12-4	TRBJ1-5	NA	TGTGCCAGCAGTTCCCCCCTGACAGGGAGGTGGAATAGCAATCAGCCCCAGCATTTT	CASSSPLTGRWNSNQPQHF
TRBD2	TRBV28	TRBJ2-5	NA	TGTGCCAGCAGTTCAGCGGGAAGAGAGACCCAGTACTTC	CASSSAGRETQYF
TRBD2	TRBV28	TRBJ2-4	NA	TGTGCCAGCAGTCTCCCTAGCGGGATGGGCAAAAACATTCAGTACTTC	CASSLPSGMGKNIQYF
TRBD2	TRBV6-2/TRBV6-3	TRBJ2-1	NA	TGTGCCAGCAGCTTCGGACTAGCGGGGCCCAATGAGCAGTTCTTC	CASSFGLAGPNEQFF
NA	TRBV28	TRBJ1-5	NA	TGTGCCAGCAACGACCCCGGTAGCAATCAGCCCCAGCATTTT	CASNDPGSNQPQHF
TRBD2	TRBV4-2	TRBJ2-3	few	TGTGCCAGCAGCCAAGGGGGGGGGGAGGCAGATACGCAGTATTTT	CASSQGGGEADTQYF
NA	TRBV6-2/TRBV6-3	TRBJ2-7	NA	TGTGCCAGCAGCCGACTAATAGGGGATTCCTACGAGCAGTACTTC	CASSRLIGDSYEQYF
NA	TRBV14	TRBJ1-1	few	TGTGCCAGCAGCCAAGTTGTGAGGAGTGAAGCTTTCTTT	CASSQVVRSEAFF
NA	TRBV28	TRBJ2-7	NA	TGTGCCAGCAGTTATGAGGGGCGTTCCTACGAGCAGTACTTC	CASSYEGRSYEQYF
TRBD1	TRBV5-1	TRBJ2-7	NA	TGCGCCAGCAGCTCTGGGGACAGGGTGGTCGGCGAGCAGTACTTC	CASSSGDRVVGEQYF
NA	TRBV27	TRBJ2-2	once	TGTGCCAGCAGTTTCTTCGGAACCGGGGAGCTGTTTTTT	CASSFFGTGELFF
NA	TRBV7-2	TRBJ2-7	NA	TGTGCCAGCAGCGACAACAGGGGGGGCTCCTACGAGCAGTACTTC	CASSDNRGGSYEQYF
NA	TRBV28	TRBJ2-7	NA	TGTGCCAGCAGTTTAGGAAACAGGATGAGCTCCTACGAGCAGTACTTC	CASSLGNRMSSYEQYF
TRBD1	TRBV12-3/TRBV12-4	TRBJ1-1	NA	TGTGCCAGCAGCCGGGACAGGGAAGCAGAAGCTTTCTTT	CASSRDREAEAFF
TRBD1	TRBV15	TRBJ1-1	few	TGTGCCACCAGCAGGGGACAGGACACTGAAGCTTTCTTT	CATSRGQDTEAFF
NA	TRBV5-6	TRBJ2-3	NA	TGTGCCAGCAGCCTCCCGCAGGGGCTGTCGCAGTATTTT	CASSLPQGLSQYF
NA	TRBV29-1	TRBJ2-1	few	TGCAGCGTATTACAGGGAGTTTCGTTTAATGAGCAGTTCTTC	CSVLQGVSFNEQFF
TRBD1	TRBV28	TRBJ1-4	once	TGTGCCAGCAGTTCCGCCTTTCGGGACAGCCGGGCAAAACTGTTTTTT	CASSSAFRDSRAKLFF
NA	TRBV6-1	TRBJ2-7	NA	TGTGCCAGCAGTGTTACAGCTACCGAGCAGTACTTC	CASSVTATEQYF
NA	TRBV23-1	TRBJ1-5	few	TGCGCCAGCAGGAGGGGTAGCAATCAGCCCCAGCATTTT	CASRRGSNQPQHF
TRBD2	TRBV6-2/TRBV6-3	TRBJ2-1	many	TGTGCCAGCGGACTAGTCGTCGGCCATGAGCAGTTCTTC	CASGLVVGHEQFF
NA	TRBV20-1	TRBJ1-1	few	TGCAGTGCTAGAGATAGCGCGGGTCAAGACACTGAAGCTTTCTTT	CSARDSAGQDTEAFF
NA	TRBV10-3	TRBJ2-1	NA	TGTGCCATCAGCGTAGGGGGGAATGAGCAGTTCTTC	CAISVGGNEQFF
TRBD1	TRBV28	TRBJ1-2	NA	TGTGCCAGCAGTCCGGGACAGGGGTACTATGGCTACACCTTC	CASSPGQGYYGYTF
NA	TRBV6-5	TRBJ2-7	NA	TGTGCCAGCAGTTATCGAGTCTCCTACGAGCAGTACTTC	CASSYRVSYEQYF
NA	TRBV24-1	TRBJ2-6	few	TGTGCCACCAGTGACAGACAGAGCTCTGGGGCCAACGTCCTGACTTTC	CATSDRQSSGANVLTF
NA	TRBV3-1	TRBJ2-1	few	TGTGCCAGCAGCCAAGGCGACCGTGAGCAGTTCTTC	CASSQGDREQFF
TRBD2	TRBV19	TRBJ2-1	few	TGTGCCAGTAGTACTACTGGACTAGCGGGAGTATCTGAGCAGTTCTTC	CASSTTGLAGVSEQFF
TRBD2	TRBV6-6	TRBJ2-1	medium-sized	TGTGCCAGCAGTTACTCGGGACTAGCGGGAGTTTATAATGAGCAGTTCTTC	CASSYSGLAGVYNEQFF